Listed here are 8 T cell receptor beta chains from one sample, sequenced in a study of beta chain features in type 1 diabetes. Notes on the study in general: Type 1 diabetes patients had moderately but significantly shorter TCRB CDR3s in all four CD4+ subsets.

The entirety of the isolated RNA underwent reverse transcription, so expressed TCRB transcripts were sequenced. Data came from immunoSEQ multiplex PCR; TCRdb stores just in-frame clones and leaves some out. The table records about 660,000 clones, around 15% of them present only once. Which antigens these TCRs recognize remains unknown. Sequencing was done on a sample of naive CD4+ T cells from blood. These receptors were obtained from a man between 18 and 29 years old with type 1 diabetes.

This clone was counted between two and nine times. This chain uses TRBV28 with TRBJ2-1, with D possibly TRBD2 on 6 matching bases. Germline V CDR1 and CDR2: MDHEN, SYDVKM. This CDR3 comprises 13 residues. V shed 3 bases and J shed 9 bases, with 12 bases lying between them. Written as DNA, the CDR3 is TGTGCCAGCAGTTTTGGTAGCGGTCCTGAGCAGTTCTTC. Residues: CASSFGSGPEQFF.

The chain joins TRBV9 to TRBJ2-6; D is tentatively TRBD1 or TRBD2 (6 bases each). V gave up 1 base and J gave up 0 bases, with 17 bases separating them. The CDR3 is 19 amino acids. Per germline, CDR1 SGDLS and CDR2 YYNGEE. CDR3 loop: CASSVRGAPGDSGANVLTF. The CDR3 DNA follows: TGTGCCAGCAGCGTAAGGGGGGCCCCGGGGGACTCTGGGGCCAACGTCCTGACTTTC. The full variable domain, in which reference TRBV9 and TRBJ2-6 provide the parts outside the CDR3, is DSGVTQTPKHLITATGQRVTLRCSPRSGDLSVYWYQQSLDQGLQFLIQYYNGEERAKGNILERFSAQQFPDLHSELNLSSLELGDSALYFCASSVRGAPGDSGANVLTFGAGSRLTVL.

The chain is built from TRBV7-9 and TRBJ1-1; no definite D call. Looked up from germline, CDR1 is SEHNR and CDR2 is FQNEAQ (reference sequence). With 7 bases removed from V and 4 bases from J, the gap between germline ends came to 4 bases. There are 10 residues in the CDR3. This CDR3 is CASKGTEAFF. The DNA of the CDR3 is TGTGCCAGCAAAGGCACTGAAGCTTTCTTT. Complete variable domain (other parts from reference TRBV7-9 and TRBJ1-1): DTGVSQNPRHKITKRGQNVTFRCDPISEHNRLYWYRQTLGQGPEFLTYFQNEAQLEKSRLLSDRFSAERPKGSFSTLEIQRTEQGDSAMYLCASKGTEAFFGQGTRLTVV.

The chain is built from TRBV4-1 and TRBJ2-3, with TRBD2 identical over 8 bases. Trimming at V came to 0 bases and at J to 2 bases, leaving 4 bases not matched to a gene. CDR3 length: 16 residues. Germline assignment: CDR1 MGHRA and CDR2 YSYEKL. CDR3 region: CASSQDSGAATDTQYF. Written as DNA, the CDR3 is TGCGCCAGCAGCCAAGATAGCGGGGCTGCCACAGATACGCAGTATTTT.

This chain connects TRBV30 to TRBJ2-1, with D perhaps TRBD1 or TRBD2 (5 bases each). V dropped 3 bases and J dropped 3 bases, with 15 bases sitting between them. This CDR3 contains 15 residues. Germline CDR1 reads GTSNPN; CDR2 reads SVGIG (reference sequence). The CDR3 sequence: CAWSRDATDYNEQFF. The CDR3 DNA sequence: TGTGCCTGGAGCCGGGACGCCACCGACTACAATGAGCAGTTCTTC.

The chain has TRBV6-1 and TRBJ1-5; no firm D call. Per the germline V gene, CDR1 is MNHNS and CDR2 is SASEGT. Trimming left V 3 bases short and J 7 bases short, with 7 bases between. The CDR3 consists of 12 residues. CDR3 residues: CASSEVYQPQHF. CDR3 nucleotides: TGTGCCAGCAGTGAGGTGTACCAGCCCCAGCATTTT.

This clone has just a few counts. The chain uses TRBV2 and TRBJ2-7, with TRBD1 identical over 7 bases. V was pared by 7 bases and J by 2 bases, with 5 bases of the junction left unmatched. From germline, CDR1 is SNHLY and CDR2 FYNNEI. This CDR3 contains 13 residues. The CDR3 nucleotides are TGTGCCAGCAACCCACAGGGGACCTACGAGCAGTACTTC. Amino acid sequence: CASNPQGTYEQYF.

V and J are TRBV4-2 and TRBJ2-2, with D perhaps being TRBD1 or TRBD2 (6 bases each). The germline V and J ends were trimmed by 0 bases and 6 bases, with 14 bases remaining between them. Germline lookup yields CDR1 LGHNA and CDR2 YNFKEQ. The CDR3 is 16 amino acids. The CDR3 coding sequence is TGTGCCAGCAGCCAAGAGGTCCGGGGGCGGGCCGGGGAGCTGTTTTTT. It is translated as CASSQEVRGRAGELFF.